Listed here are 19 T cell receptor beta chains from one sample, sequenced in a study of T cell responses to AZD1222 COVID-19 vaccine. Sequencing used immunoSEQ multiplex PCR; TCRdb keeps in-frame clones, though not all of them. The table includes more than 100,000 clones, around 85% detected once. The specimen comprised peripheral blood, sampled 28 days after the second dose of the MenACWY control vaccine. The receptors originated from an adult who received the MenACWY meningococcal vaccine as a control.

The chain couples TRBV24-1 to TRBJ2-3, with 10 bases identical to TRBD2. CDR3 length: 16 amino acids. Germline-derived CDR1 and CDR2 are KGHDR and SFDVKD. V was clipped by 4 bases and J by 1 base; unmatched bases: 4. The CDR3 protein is CATSDPLAGGTDTQYF. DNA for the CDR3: TGTGCCACCAGTGACCCTCTAGCGGGGGGCACAGATACGCAGTATTTT.

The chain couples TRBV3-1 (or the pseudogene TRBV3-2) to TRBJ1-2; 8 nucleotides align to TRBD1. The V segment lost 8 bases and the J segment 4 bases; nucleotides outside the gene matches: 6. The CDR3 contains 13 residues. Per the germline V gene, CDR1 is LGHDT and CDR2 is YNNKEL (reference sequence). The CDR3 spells CASQRTGTYGYTF. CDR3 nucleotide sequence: TGTGCCAGCCAACGGACAGGGACCTATGGCTACACCTTC.

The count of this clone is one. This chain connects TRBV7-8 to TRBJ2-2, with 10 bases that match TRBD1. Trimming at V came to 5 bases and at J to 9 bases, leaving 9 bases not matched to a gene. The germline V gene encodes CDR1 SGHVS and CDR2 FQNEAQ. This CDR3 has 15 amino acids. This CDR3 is CASSRETGGRRELFF. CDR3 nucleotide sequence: TGTGCCAGCAGCAGGGAGACAGGGGGCCGAAGGGAGCTGTTTTTT.

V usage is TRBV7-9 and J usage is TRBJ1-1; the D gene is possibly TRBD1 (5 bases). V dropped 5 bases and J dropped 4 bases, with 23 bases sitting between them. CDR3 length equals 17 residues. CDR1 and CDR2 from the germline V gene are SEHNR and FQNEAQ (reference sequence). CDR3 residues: CASSPERGRSKSTEAFF. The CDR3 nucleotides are TGTGCCAGCAGCCCGGAAAGGGGCCGAAGCAAGAGCACTGAAGCTTTCTTT. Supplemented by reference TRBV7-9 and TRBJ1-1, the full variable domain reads DTGVSQNPRHKITKRGQNVTFRCDPISEHNRLYWYRQTLGQGPEFLTYFQNEAQLEKSRLLSDRFSAERPKGSFSTLEIQRTEQGDSAMYLCASSPERGRSKSTEAFFGQGTRLTVV.

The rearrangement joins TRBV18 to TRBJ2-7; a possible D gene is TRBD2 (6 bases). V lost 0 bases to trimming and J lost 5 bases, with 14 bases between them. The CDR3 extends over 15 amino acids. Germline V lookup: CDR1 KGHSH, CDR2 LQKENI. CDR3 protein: CASSPPGLPSHEQYF. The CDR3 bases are TGTGCCAGCTCACCACCGGGACTTCCCTCTCACGAGCAGTACTTC.

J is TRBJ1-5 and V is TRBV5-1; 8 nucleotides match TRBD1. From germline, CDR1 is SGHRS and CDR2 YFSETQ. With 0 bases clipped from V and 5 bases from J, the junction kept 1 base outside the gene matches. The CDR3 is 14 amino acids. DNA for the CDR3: TGCGCCAGCAGCTTGGAGACAGGGGATCAGCCCCAGCATTTT. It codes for CASSLETGDQPQHF.

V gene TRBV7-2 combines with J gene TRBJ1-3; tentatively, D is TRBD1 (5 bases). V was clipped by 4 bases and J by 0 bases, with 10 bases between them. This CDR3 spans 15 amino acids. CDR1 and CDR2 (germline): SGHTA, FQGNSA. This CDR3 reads CASSSGRSSGNTIYF. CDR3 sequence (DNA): TGTGCCAGCAGCTCGGGACGTAGCTCTGGAAACACCATATATTTT.

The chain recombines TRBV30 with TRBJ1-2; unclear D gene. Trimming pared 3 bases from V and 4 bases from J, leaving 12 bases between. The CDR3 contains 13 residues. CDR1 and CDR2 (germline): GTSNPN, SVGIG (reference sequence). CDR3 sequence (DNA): TGTGCCTGGAGCGAACCTTCCGCCTATGGCTACACCTTC. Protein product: CAWSEPSAYGYTF.

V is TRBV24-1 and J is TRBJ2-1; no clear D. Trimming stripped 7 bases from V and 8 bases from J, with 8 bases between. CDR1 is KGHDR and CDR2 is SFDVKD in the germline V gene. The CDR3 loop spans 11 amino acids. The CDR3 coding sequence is TGTGCCACCAGGGCGATGGATGAGCAGTTCTTC. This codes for CATRAMDEQFF.

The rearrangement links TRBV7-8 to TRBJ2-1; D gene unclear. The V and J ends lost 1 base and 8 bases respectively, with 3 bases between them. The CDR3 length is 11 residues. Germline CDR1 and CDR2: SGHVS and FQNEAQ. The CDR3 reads CASSLVDEQFF. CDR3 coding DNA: TGTGCCAGCAGCTTAGTGGATGAGCAGTTCTTC.

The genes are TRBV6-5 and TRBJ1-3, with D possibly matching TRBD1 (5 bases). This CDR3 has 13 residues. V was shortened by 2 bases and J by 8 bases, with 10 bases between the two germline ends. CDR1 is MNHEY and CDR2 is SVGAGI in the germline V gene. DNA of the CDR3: TGTGCCAGCAGTTACAGGGGTAGGGACACCATATATTTT. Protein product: CASSYRGRDTIYF.

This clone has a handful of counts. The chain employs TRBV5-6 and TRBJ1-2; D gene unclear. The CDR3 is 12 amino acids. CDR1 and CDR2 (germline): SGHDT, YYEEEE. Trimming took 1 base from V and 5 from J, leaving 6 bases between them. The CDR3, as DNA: TGTGCCAGCAGCTTGAGAGCTTATGGCTACACCTTC. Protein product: CASSLRAYGYTF.

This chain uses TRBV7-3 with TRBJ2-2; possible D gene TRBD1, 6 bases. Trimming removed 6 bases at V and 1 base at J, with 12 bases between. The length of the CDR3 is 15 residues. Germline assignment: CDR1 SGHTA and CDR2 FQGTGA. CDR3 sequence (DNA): TGTGCCAGCAGACCTCCAGGGGTGAACACCGGGGAGCTGTTTTTT. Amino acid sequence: CASRPPGVNTGELFF.

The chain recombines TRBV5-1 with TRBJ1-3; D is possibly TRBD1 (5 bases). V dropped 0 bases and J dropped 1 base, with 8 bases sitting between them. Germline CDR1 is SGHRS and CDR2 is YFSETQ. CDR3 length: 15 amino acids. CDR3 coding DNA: TGCGCCAGCAGCTTGGCGGGGGGATCTGGAAACACCATATATTTT. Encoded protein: CASSLAGGSGNTIYF. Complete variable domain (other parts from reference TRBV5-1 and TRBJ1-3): KAGVTQTPRYLIKTRGQQVTLSCSPISGHRSVSWYQQTPGQGLQFLFEYFSETQRNKGNFPGRFSGRQFSNSRSEMNVSTLELGDSALYLCASSLAGGSGNTIYFGEGSWLTVV.

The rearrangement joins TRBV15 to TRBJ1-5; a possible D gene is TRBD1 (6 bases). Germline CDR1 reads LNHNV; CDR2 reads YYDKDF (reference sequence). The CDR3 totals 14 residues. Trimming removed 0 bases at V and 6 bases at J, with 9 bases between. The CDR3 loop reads CATSRDRGIQPQHF. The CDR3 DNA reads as TGTGCCACCAGCAGAGACAGGGGAATTCAGCCCCAGCATTTT.

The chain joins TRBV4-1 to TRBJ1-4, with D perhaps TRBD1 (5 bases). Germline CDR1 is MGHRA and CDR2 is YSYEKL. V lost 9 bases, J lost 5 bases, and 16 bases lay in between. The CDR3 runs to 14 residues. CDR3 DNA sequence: TGCGCCAGTGGTCACGGGGCGGGAAATGAAAAACTGTTTTTT. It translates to CASGHGAGNEKLFF.

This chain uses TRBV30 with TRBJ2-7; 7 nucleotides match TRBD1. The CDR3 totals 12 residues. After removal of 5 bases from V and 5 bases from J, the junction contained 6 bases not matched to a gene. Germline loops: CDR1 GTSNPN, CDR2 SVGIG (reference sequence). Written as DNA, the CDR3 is TGTGCCTGGGGGGTAGGGGGCCACGAGCAGTACTTC. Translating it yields CAWGVGGHEQYF.

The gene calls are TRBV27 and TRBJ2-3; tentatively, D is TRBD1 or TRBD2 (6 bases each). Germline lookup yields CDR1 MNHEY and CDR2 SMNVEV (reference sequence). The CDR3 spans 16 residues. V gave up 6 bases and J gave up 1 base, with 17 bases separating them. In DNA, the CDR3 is TGTGCCAGCAGCCGATCGAGGGGGGTCGGCACAGATACGCAGTATTTT. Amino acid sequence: CASSRSRGVGTDTQYF.

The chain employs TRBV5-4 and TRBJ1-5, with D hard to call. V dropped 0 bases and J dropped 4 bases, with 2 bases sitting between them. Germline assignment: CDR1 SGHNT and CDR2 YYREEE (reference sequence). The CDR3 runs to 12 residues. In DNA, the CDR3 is TGTGCCAGCAGCTTGGATAATCAGCCCCAGCATTTT. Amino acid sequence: CASSLDNQPQHF.